This T cell receptor beta chain was captured in a study of human T cells and chemical hapten exposure. Study context: The study lasted 20 to 25 weeks, and patients were dosed weekly with diphenylcyclopropenone on the scalp throughout. Alopecia areata, totalis or universalis was found in mostly female patients.

TCRdb re-called the RACE reads through MiXCR, storing one row per CDR3 protein. The profile covers some 350,000 distinct CDR3 sequences, with under 8% appearing a single time and about 8% taken by the ten largest. This CDR3 contains 17 residues. With 2 bases removed from V and 0 bases from J, the gap between germline ends came to 15 bases. Many counts were recorded for this clonotype. Time point of the sample: patch test 1, 2 weeks after DPC sensitization. Treatment here: therapeutic diphenylcyclopropenone sensitization with weekly scalp DPC. This TCR was sampled from a woman aged 18 to 35 with alopecia areata. Some clones in this sample may be carry-over from other donors' samples. The chain recombines TRBV12-3 or TRBV12-4 with TRBJ2-3; a possible D gene is TRBD1 (5 bases). Material: whole blood, obtained in connection with sensitization to the hapten diphenylcyclopropenone (DPC). The CDR3 reads CASSLTRQGVSTDTQYF. The CDR3 DNA reads as TGTGCCAGCAGTTTAACCCGCCAGGGCGTTAGCACAGATACGCAGTATTTT.